These 15 T cell receptor beta chains were all obtained from the same sample, sequenced in a study of cytomegalovirus exposure and HLA in healthy donors. The PCR was carried out with 60 Vbeta primers and 13 Jbeta primers. TCRdb's table, derived via immunoSEQ multiplex PCR, lists solely in-frame clones and lacks some. The table has under 170,000 clones, just under 65% seen once. The sample consisted of PBMCs. These receptors came from a woman aged 60-70 years in good health and CMV-seropositive.

The CDR3: CASSLFGQPQHF. The CDR3 region has the DNA TGTGCCAGCAGTTTATTCGGGCAGCCCCAGCATTTT. The V gene is TRBV28, the J gene TRBJ1-5; no firm D call. CDR3 length: 12 amino acids. From germline, CDR1 is MDHEN and CDR2 SYDVKM. V shed 1 base and J shed 7 bases, with 5 bases lying between them.

V gene TRBV5-4 combines with J gene TRBJ1-5; 10 bases align to TRBD1. Per the germline V gene, CDR1 is SGHNT and CDR2 is YYREEE (reference sequence). The CDR3 has 16 residues. V lost 4 bases and J lost 7; bases outside the gene matches: 11. This CDR3 is CASSRAGTGVEQPQHF. The CDR3 DNA sequence: TGTGCCAGCAGCCGAGCCGGGACAGGGGTAGAGCAGCCCCAGCATTTT.

This chain joins TRBV5-4 and TRBJ2-7; 12 bases are shared with TRBD1. The CDR3 contains 14 residues. Germline V gene data show CDR1 as SGHNT and CDR2 as YYREEE (reference sequence). The junction had 4 bases not matched to a gene; V was cut back by 4 bases and J by 5 bases. CDR3: CASSGDRGLNEQYF. CDR3 DNA sequence: TGTGCCAGCAGCGGGGACAGGGGGCTCAACGAGCAGTACTTC. Full variable domain (remainder filled in from reference TRBV5-4 and TRBJ2-7): ETGVTQSPTHLIKTRGQQVTLRCSSQSGHNTVSWYQQALGQGPQFIFQYYREEENGRGNFPPRFSGLQFPNYSSELNVNALELDDSALYLCASSGDRGLNEQYFGPGTRLTVT.

The V and J genes are TRBV2 and TRBJ1-2; D may be TRBD1 (6 bases). Germline V gene sequence: CDR1 SNHLY, CDR2 FYNNEI. The CDR3 is 14 residues long. Trimming stripped 2 bases from V and 4 bases from J, with 11 bases between. In nucleotides, the CDR3 is TGTGCCAGCAGTGAACAGGGGTCGGGCTATGGCTACACCTTC. Its translation is CASSEQGSGYGYTF.

The chain couples TRBV19 to TRBJ2-5; D call uncertain. V was clipped by 4 bases and J by 4 bases, with 7 bases between them. The length of the CDR3 is 12 residues. Germline V gives CDR1 LNHDA, CDR2 SQIVND (reference sequence). CDR3 sequence: CASSSPGETQYF. CDR3 coding DNA: TGTGCCAGTAGTAGCCCCGGAGAGACCCAGTACTTC.

This chain connects TRBV6-5 to TRBJ2-5, with 7 bases that match TRBD1. Looked up from germline, CDR1 is MNHEY and CDR2 is SVGAGI. The ends lost 6 bases at V and 2 bases at J; junction bases unmatched: 3. This CDR3 spans 13 amino acids. The CDR3 sequence: CASRMTGQETQYF. The DNA of the CDR3 is TGTGCCAGCAGGATGACAGGGCAAGAGACCCAGTACTTC.

The rearrangement uses TRBV6-5 and TRBJ2-7, with a weak D call TRBD2 (5 bases). Germline assignment: CDR1 MNHEY and CDR2 SVGAGI. The CDR3 covers 14 residues. Trimming removed 4 bases at V and 0 bases at J, with 10 bases between. The CDR3 here is CASSWAGPSYEQYF. The CDR3, as DNA: TGTGCCAGCAGTTGGGCGGGTCCCTCCTACGAGCAGTACTTC.

This clone was observed a handful of times. The rearrangement uses TRBV13 and TRBJ1-1; maybe TRBD1 (5 bases). Germline CDR1 PRHDT, CDR2 FYEKMQ (reference sequence). The CDR3 extends over 15 amino acids. Trimming took off 4 bases at V and 0 bases at J, with 12 bases between the two ends. The CDR3 loop reads CASSSEGDLNTEAFF. DNA of the CDR3: TGTGCCAGCAGCTCGGAAGGGGACTTGAACACTGAAGCTTTCTTT. Based on the CDR3 plus reference TRBV13 and TRBJ1-1, the full variable domain is AAGVIQSPRHLIKEKRETATLKCYPIPRHDTVYWYQQGPGQDPQFLISFYEKMQSDKGSIPDRFSAQQFSDYHSELNMSSLELGDSALYFCASSSEGDLNTEAFFGQGTRLTVV.

The chain has TRBV5-1 and TRBJ1-5; 12 bases are shared with TRBD1. V lost 0 bases to trimming and J lost 6 bases; unmatched junction nucleotides: 4. The CDR3 consists of 16 residues. Germline CDR1 and CDR2: SGHRS and YFSETQ. This CDR3 is CASSLEGTGGGQPQHF. DNA of the CDR3: TGCGCCAGCAGCTTGGAGGGGACAGGGGGCGGTCAGCCCCAGCATTTT.

This clone was counted a single time. This chain connects TRBV7-2 to TRBJ2-1; a possible D gene is TRBD1 (5 bases). From germline, CDR1 is SGHTA and CDR2 FQGNSA. This CDR3 region has 16 residues. Trimming took 1 base from V and 4 from J, leaving 14 bases between them. The CDR3 loop reads CASSLDGIGAYNEQFF. CDR3 DNA sequence: TGTGCCAGCAGCTTAGATGGGATAGGGGCTTACAATGAGCAGTTCTTC.

V is TRBV5-4 and J is TRBJ2-5; D is possibly TRBD1 (6 bases). The CDR3 consists of 15 residues. Trimming pared 4 bases from V and 2 bases from J, leaving 15 bases between. Germline values: CDR1 SGHNT, CDR2 YYREEE (reference sequence). The CDR3, as DNA: TGTGCCAGCAGCCCCAGGGGAAATGGACAAGAGACCCAGTACTTC. It encodes CASSPRGNGQETQYF.

The chain employs TRBV15 and TRBJ2-3, with 12 bases fitting TRBD2. Unmatched junction bases numbered 7, after V lost 3 bases and J lost 15 bases. The CDR3 is 13 amino acids. Germline values: CDR1 LNHNV, CDR2 YYDKDF (reference sequence). Here the CDR3 reads CATSSGLAGWSYF. DNA of the CDR3: TGTGCCACCAGCAGTGGACTAGCGGGATGGTCATATTTT.

The chain couples TRBV11-2 to TRBJ2-7; 11 nucleotides agree with TRBD2. Looked up from germline, CDR1 is SGHAT and CDR2 is FQNNGV. Trimming cost V 1 base and J 2 bases; bases outside gene matches: 7. This CDR3 has 17 residues. The CDR3 loop is CASSLVTLAGGPYEQYF. CDR3 sequence (DNA): TGTGCCAGCAGCTTAGTTACATTAGCGGGAGGGCCCTACGAGCAGTACTTC.

V usage is TRBV5-1 and J usage is TRBJ1-2, with D hard to call. V shed 0 bases and J shed 0 bases, with 6 bases lying between them. This CDR3 contains 14 residues. Germline V gene lookup returns CDR1 SGHRS and CDR2 YFSETQ. In nucleotides, the CDR3 is TGCGCCAGCAGCTTGGACAGAGCTAACTATGGCTACACCTTC. It yields the protein CASSLDRANYGYTF.

This clone was observed a few times. The chain joins TRBV4-3 to TRBJ2-3; D remains ambiguous. V lost 0 bases to trimming and J lost 4 bases, with 8 bases between them. Per germline, CDR1 LGHNA and CDR2 YSLEER. CDR3 length equals 14 residues. CDR3: CASSQDRASDTQYF. The CDR3 DNA reads TGCGCCAGCAGCCAAGATCGTGCGTCAGATACGCAGTATTTT.